This entry is about one TCR beta chain. This clonotype has more than one count but fewer than ten. This receptor's antigen is unknown. Base qualities are not recorded, but no much larger clone differs from it by a single base. TCRbeta-specific cDNA was reverse-transcribed from approximately 460 ng total RNA using a constant-region primer and ProtoScript II reverse transcriptase. Three nested multiplex PCR rounds, following a slightly modified ARM-PCR procedure, were used to build the TCRbeta libraries. Multiplex TRBV1-TRBV30 forward primers and a Cbeta reverse primer were used in the first two PCR rounds, each of which was run for around 9 cycles. Sample barcodes and Illumina adapters were attached in a final 25-cycle PCR using Deep VentR polymerase. Amplicons of 200-500 bp were gel-purified with a QIAquick gel extraction kit before sequencing. An Illumina HiSeq 2500 was used to sequence the TCRbeta amplicons with 250-bp paired-end reads. In the authors' own workflow: Quality trimming of reads was performed with Trimmomatic v0.33, and paired reads were merged with FLASH v1.2.11 so that full CDR3 sequences could be recovered. V, D and J germline segments were assigned to the rearranged TCRbeta sequences using MiGEC v1.2.1b. Clonotype statistics, along with Shannon-Wiener diversity indices, were calculated using VDJtools v1.0.0. To cut down on sampling bias, every analysis after diversity analysis relied on just the 250 most abundant clonotypes from each sample. TCRdb reran the public reads through fastp at Q25 and MiXCR, keeping productive beta chains. A single entry per CDR3 protein holds the most common genes and DNA from its merged rows. In this record, the V and J calls reflect TCRdb's handling and not the investigators' own analysis. The sample contains 150,000 to 200,000 distinct CDR3 sequences, 65% of them found a single time. The ten largest make up around 7.1% of the sample.

The V end loses 5 bases and the J end loses 6 bases, and a stretch of 20 bases separates them. The CDR3 goes from the cysteine to the phenylalanine over 16 residues. Only the CDR3 DNA stays, 48 bases, in frame from base 1. Based on the germline V gene (reference sequence), the CDR1 and CDR2 sequences are SEHNR and FQNEAQ. RNA from unsorted whole blood was extracted with TRIzol reagent, and germline DNA was obtained with the DNeasy Blood & Tissue kit. Chronic HBV infection was present in the patients, and the patients were treatment-naive at sampling. Before surgery, about 4 milliliters of peripheral blood were collected into K2EDTA tubes. This specimen belongs to a study of tumor-infiltrating lymphocytes in primary liver carcinoma (dated by TCRdb to 2016 to 2017). With regard to the full study: Between late 2015 and 2016, about 5 patients in China with histopathologically diagnosed primary liver carcinoma had their tumors surgically resected. The five patients, three men and two women aged 30 to 69 years, had hepatocellular carcinoma (four) or combined HCC and intrahepatic cholangiocarcinoma (one). A total of about 35 specimens from 5 patients went through TCRbeta repertoire sequencing, namely 25 tumor regions, 5 adjacent noncancerous liver tissues and 5 peripheral blood samples. Tumors of the five patients were stage T1-T3 N0M0 with maximum diameters of about 4.2 to 10 cm. Roughly 3.5 to 7.5 million productive TCRbeta reads were obtained per sample, and no significant difference in read depth was found between tissue types. TCRbeta repertoire sequencing, expression microarrays and whole-exome sequencing were combined in the study across five regions of each liver tumor, with adjacent normal tissue and blood also included. Repertoires from technical replicates were highly reproducible, with mean shared-clone rates around 0.87 and correlation coefficients above 0.98.

The paper's findings and limits, for the study overall: The top 250 clones accounted for a significantly greater share of the repertoire in tumors than in blood (p = 0.039). Consistent with antigen-driven expansion, pairs of tumor regions showed higher repertoire overlap (mean around 36%) than either tumor-adjacent pairs (about 17%) or tumor-blood pairs (approximately 14%). Because sequencing covered only the TCR beta chain and unpaired alpha chains were not captured, true repertoire diversity is likely underestimated. With just four or five patients in the study, the authors point out that the findings should be validated in a larger study. Because the samples were bulk and unsorted, CD4+ and CD8+ T cell repertoires could not be compared.

Sequencing was done on a sample of peripheral blood. This TCR was sampled from a woman aged 60-75 years with primary liver carcinoma and hepatitis B virus infection. The sequence is built from TRBV7-9 and TRBJ2-1, and TRBD2 may be the D gene, going by 5 matching bases. The CDR3: CASSPPKRRNLNEQFF. The sequenced DNA is TGTGCCAGCAGCCCACCCAAGCGGAGAAACCTCAATGAGCAGTTCTTC.